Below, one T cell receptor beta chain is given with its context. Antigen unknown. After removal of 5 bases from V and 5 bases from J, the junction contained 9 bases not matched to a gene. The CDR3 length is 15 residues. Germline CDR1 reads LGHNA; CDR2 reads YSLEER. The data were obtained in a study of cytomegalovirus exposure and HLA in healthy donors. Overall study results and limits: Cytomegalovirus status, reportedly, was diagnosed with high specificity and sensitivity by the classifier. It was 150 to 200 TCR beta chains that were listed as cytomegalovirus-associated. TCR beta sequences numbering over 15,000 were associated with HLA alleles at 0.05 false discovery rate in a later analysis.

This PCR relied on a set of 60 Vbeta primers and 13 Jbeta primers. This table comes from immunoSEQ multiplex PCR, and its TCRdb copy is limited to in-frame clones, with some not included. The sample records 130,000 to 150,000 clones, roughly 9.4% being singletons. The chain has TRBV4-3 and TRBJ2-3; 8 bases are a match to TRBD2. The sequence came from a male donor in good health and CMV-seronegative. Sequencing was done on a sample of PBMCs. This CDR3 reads CASSARLASEDTQYF. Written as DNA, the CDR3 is TGCGCCAGCAGCGCCCGACTAGCGAGTGAAGATACGCAGTATTTT.